What follows are 32 T cell receptor beta chains derived from one specimen sequenced in a study of T cells in Graves' hyperthyroidism and ophthalmopathy (dated by TCRdb to between 2018 and 2021). Receptor libraries were prepared by multiplex PCR. The listed sequencing device is Illumina HiSeq 2000. The TCR beta CDR3 regions were amplified from the RNA transcripts. For the first round of RT-PCR on the TCR CDR3, the HTBI primer set was used together with the Qiagen OneStep RT-PCR kit. TCRdb reran the public reads through fastp at Q25 and MiXCR, keeping productive beta chains. Records with the same CDR3 protein are collapsed into one entry carrying the most frequent genes and DNA. The sample table contains 550,000 to 850,000 distinct CDR3 sequences; only one count was recorded for roughly a sixth of them. Clones ranked in the top ten supply over 15% of the sample. Sequenced material: blood. Receptors were obtained from a woman between 50 and 59 years old with Graves' hyperthyroidism that later progressed to Graves' ophthalmopathy.

V is TRBV3-1 and J is TRBJ1-3, with D hard to call. Trimming shortened V by 1 base and J by 0 bases, and 10 bases separated the two germline ends. The CDR3 length is 16 residues. From germline, CDR1 is LGHDT and CDR2 YNNKEL (reference sequence). This CDR3 is CASSQVGWTSGNTIYF. CDR3 DNA: TGTGCCAGCAGCCAAGTGGGCTGGACCTCTGGAAACACCATATATTTT. Full variable domain (rest looked up from reference TRBV3-1 and TRBJ1-3): DTAVSQTPKYLVTQMGNDKSIKCEQNLGHDTMYWYKQDSKKFLKIMFSYNNKELIINETVPNRFSPKSPDKAHLNLHINSLELGDSAVYFCASSQVGWTSGNTIYFGEGSWLTVV.

This sequence joins TRBV20-1 and TRBJ2-5; 7 bases are a match to TRBD2. Germline V gives CDR1 DFQATT, CDR2 SNEGSKA (reference sequence). The CDR3 consists of 15 residues. Trimming at V came to 0 bases and at J to 2 bases, leaving 6 bases not matched to a gene. The CDR3 is CSAREGGGRQETQYF. CDR3 nucleotides: TGCAGTGCTAGAGAGGGGGGGGGAAGGCAAGAGACCCAGTACTTC.

This clonotype was detected only a few times. A read error may explain this, as a much larger clone is one base away. The CDR3 spells CASSLSAGPDTQYF. As DNA, the CDR3 is TGTGCCAGCAGCTTATCGGCAGGGCCAGATACGCAGTATTTT. The chain combines TRBV11-2 with TRBJ2-3; TRBD1 is a possible D gene (5 bases). CDR3 size: 14 residues. Per the germline V gene, CDR1 is SGHAT and CDR2 is FQNNGV. The V and J ends lost 2 bases and 4 bases respectively, with 10 bases between them.

This clonotype was detected many times. The chain has TRBV6-2 or TRBV6-3 and TRBJ2-5; tentatively, D is TRBD1 or TRBD2 (7 bases each). Germline lookup yields CDR1 MNHEY and CDR2 SVGEGT. The CDR3 covers 15 residues. The V end was cut by 6 bases, the J end by 5 bases, with 19 bases between. DNA for the CDR3: TGTGCCAGCAGCAACTGGGGGGGGACAGTGGAGACCCAGTACTTC. This encodes CASSNWGGTVETQYF.

This clonotype has ten or more counts. DNA for the CDR3: TGCGCCAGCAGCGGAACAATGAACACTGAAGCTTTCTTT. It translates to CASSGTMNTEAFF. The chain couples TRBV5-1 to TRBJ1-1; D call uncertain. Trimming took off 4 bases at V and 0 bases at J, with 7 bases between the two ends. The CDR3 is 13 amino acids. Germline V gives CDR1 SGHRS, CDR2 YFSETQ. Full variable domain (rest looked up from reference TRBV5-1 and TRBJ1-1): KAGVTQTPRYLIKTRGQQVTLSCSPISGHRSVSWYQQTPGQGLQFLFEYFSETQRNKGNFPGRFSGRQFSNSRSEMNVSTLELGDSALYLCASSGTMNTEAFFGQGTRLTVV.

This clonotype appeared a single time. V is TRBV19 and J is TRBJ1-2; D may be TRBD1 (6 bases). The CDR3 runs 15 residues. CDR1 and CDR2 from the germline V gene are LNHDA and SQIVND (reference sequence). V shed 4 bases and J shed 1 base, with 13 bases lying between them. The CDR3 DNA is TGTGCCAGTAGTACCGGGACAAGCATTAACTATGGCTACACCTTC. This sequence encodes CASSTGTSINYGYTF.

A few counts support this clonotype. The chain combines TRBV20-1 with TRBJ1-2; D remains ambiguous. Germline lookup yields CDR1 DFQATT and CDR2 SNEGSKA (reference sequence). This CDR3 region has 14 residues. Trimming removed 2 bases from V and 0 bases from J, with 10 bases in between. The CDR3 reads CSARRPETNYGYTF. Written as DNA, the CDR3 is TGCAGTGCTAGACGACCGGAGACTAACTATGGCTACACCTTC.

The rearrangement links TRBV12-3 or TRBV12-4 to TRBJ1-4, with TRBD1 as a possible D gene (5 bases). This CDR3 is 13 amino acids long. Trimming cost V 3 bases and J 10 bases, with 12 bases left between them. Here the CDR3 reads CASSLGGEGKLFF. CDR3 in DNA: TGTGCCAGCAGTTTGGGGGGGGAAGGAAAACTGTTTTTT.

This clonotype came up a few times. The chain recombines TRBV6-1 with TRBJ1-1, with D perhaps TRBD1 (6 bases). The V end lost 5 bases, the J end lost 8 bases, and 9 bases lay between the germline ends. Per the germline V gene, CDR1 is MNHNS and CDR2 is SASEGT. The length of the CDR3 is 11 residues. The CDR3, as DNA: TGTGCCAGCAGTCGCGACAGGGAAGCTTTCTTT. It specifies CASSRDREAFF.

The rearrangement links TRBV14 to TRBJ2-1; D is uncertain. Germline V gene data show CDR1 as SGHDN and CDR2 as FVKESK. This CDR3 is 12 amino acids long. Between the trimmed V and J ends, which lost 6 bases and 4 bases, there was a span of 7 bases. The CDR3 protein is CASSADYNEQFF. Here the CDR3 DNA reads TGTGCCAGCAGTGCCGATTACAATGAGCAGTTCTTC.

This clonotype was counted a few times. Sequence at one end of the junction differs from germline and may be a read error. The chain joins TRBV12-3 or TRBV12-4 to TRBJ1-4, with 8 nucleotides matching TRBD1. CDR3 length: 14 amino acids. The CDR3 coding sequence is TGTGCCAGCAGTCCTGGACAGGGAAATGGAAAACTGTTTTTT. Its translation is CASSPGQGNGKLFF.

In the case of this clonotype: Germline is not matched at one junction end, which may reflect a read error. The chain carries TRBV7-9 and TRBJ2-7; TRBD1 is a possible D gene (6 bases). CDR3 length equals 14 residues. Per the germline V gene, CDR1 is SEHNR and CDR2 is FQNEAQ (reference sequence). This CDR3 is CASSQEGDIYEQYF. The CDR3 nucleotides are TGCGCCAGCAGCCAAGAAGGGGACATCTACGAGCAGTACTTC.

This clonotype was picked up many times. The chain is built from TRBV7-8 and TRBJ1-5; D not resolved. The CDR3 runs 14 residues. Germline CDR1 and CDR2: SGHVS and FQNEAQ. The V gene lost 5 bases and the J gene lost 10 bases, with 18 bases spanning the gap. The chain's CDR3 is CASSAGREVFPQHF. The CDR3 DNA reads TGTGCCAGCAGCGCGGGAAGGGAGGTCTTTCCCCAGCATTTT.

Ten or more counts support this clonotype. The gene calls are TRBV18 and TRBJ1-2; D not resolved. This CDR3 contains 15 residues. The germline V and J ends were trimmed by 3 bases and 1 base, with 12 bases remaining between them. Germline V lookup: CDR1 KGHSH, CDR2 LQKENI. The CDR3 protein is CASSPQDPRNYGYTF. CDR3 sequence (DNA): TGTGCCAGCTCACCGCAAGACCCCCGTAACTATGGCTACACCTTC.

The chain has TRBV9 and TRBJ2-5; a possible D gene is TRBD2 (6 bases). V lost 2 bases to trimming and J lost 4 bases, with 12 bases between them. Germline V gene data show CDR1 as SGDLS and CDR2 as YYNGEE. The CDR3 consists of 14 residues. The chain's CDR3 is CASSVTSFTETQYF. Here the CDR3 DNA reads TGTGCCAGCAGCGTCACTAGCTTCACAGAGACCCAGTACTTC. Full variable domain (outside the CDR3, taken from reference TRBV9 and TRBJ2-5): DSGVTQTPKHLITATGQRVTLRCSPRSGDLSVYWYQQSLDQGLQFLIQYYNGEERAKGNILERFSAQQFPDLHSELNLSSLELGDSALYFCASSVTSFTETQYFGPGTRLLVL.

J is TRBJ2-5 and V is TRBV9; 11 bases fit TRBD1. The CDR3 runs to 16 residues. The germline gives CDR1 SGDLS, CDR2 YYNGEE. Trimming removed 0 bases from V and 5 bases from J; junction bases left unmatched: 6. In DNA, the CDR3 is TGTGCCAGCAGCGTAGGGACAGGGGGCTTCGGCGAGACCCAGTACTTC. Protein: CASSVGTGGFGETQYF.

This chain uses TRBV6-1 with TRBJ2-3, with D perhaps matching TRBD2 (6 bases). V was cut by 3 bases and J by 0 bases, with 16 bases left in between. The CDR3 has 17 residues. Germline V gene data show CDR1 as MNHNS and CDR2 as SASEGT. CDR3: CASSEDTGDPSTDTQYF. The DNA of the CDR3 is TGTGCCAGCAGTGAGGATACGGGGGACCCCAGCACAGATACGCAGTATTTT.

This clonotype was observed a few times. The chain links TRBV13 to TRBJ1-4; D may be TRBD1 (5 bases). The V and J ends lost 5 bases and 11 bases respectively, with 21 bases between them. The germline V gene encodes CDR1 PRHDT and CDR2 FYEKMQ (reference sequence). This CDR3 contains 15 residues. CDR3 bases: TGTGCCAGCAGCCTATCAGCGCAAGGGGATTGGAAACTGTTTTTT. Protein product: CASSLSAQGDWKLFF.

This clonotype has more than one count but fewer than ten. The J gene is TRBJ2-1, the V gene TRBV7-9; D is perhaps TRBD1 (5 bases). Germline CDR1 and CDR2: SEHNR and FQNEAQ (reference sequence). V was shortened by 2 bases and J by 9 bases, with 8 bases between the two germline ends. The CDR3 runs 12 residues. The CDR3 DNA reads as TGTGCCAGCAGCTTACCGGACATTGAGCAGTTCTTC. Its protein is CASSLPDIEQFF. Full variable domain (rest looked up from reference TRBV7-9 and TRBJ2-1): DTGVSQNPRHKITKRGQNVTFRCDPISEHNRLYWYRQTLGQGPEFLTYFQNEAQLEKSRLLSDRFSAERPKGSFSTLEIQRTEQGDSAMYLCASSLPDIEQFFGPGTRLTVL.

In this sample, this clonotype turned up many times. The chain recombines TRBV20-1 with TRBJ1-5; 7 bases line up with TRBD1. Losses at the gene ends were 5 bases for V and 3 bases for J; bases not matched to a gene: 10. The CDR3 contains 15 residues. Germline CDR1 is DFQATT and CDR2 is SNEGSKA (reference sequence). CDR3 loop: CSASPGQMTNQPQHF. CDR3 bases: TGCAGTGCTTCTCCGGGACAGATGACCAATCAGCCCCAGCATTTT.

The sample holds a few counts of this clonotype. This chain links TRBV2 with TRBJ2-1, with TRBD1 matching 11 bases. The J segment lost 6 bases and the V segment lost 8 bases, leaving 6 bases of the junction unmatched. This CDR3 contains 14 residues. CDR1 SNHLY and CDR2 FYNNEI come from the germline V gene. The DNA for the CDR3 is TGTGCCAGCTGCGGGGACAGGGGGGGCAATGAGCAGTTCTTC. Translation gives CASCGDRGGNEQFF.

This clonotype came up many times. The CDR3 DNA sequence: TGTGCCAGCAGTGAGGGGAATCGTGGCTACACCTTC. As protein: CASSEGNRGYTF. This chain links TRBV2 with TRBJ1-2, with D unresolved. Looked up from germline, CDR1 is SNHLY and CDR2 is FYNNEI. The CDR3 runs 12 residues. Trimming took off 3 bases at V and 7 bases at J, with 9 bases between the two ends.

The rearrangement joins TRBV20-1 to TRBJ2-7, with D perhaps matching TRBD1 (6 bases). Near its end, the DNA agrees better with TRBJ2-1, so the J call may be wrong. The CDR3 is 12 residues long. The germline V gene has CDR1 DFQATT and CDR2 SNEGSKA (reference sequence). The CDR3 DNA sequence: TGCAGTGCCACGACAGGCCTTTACGAGCAGTTCTTC. This sequence encodes CSATTGLYEQFF.

V usage is TRBV30 and J usage is TRBJ1-1; D remains ambiguous. There are 12 residues in the CDR3. Trimming stripped 2 bases from V and 4 bases from J, with 8 bases between. The germline CDR1 and CDR2 sequences are GTSNPN and SVGIG (reference sequence). CDR3 protein: CAWSLYSTEAFF. For the CDR3, the DNA is TGTGCCTGGAGTCTATACAGCACTGAAGCTTTCTTT.

This clonotype has a count of ten or more. The gene calls are TRBV12-3 or TRBV12-4 and TRBJ1-5; D ambiguous. Trimming left V 6 bases short and J 7 bases short, with 13 bases between. The CDR3 spans 13 residues. The CDR3 here is CASRVDALQPQHF. CDR3 coding DNA: TGTGCCAGCAGGGTCGACGCTCTCCAGCCCCAGCATTTT.

V is TRBV20-1 and J is TRBJ1-4; TRBD1 might be the D (6 bases). The germline CDR1 and CDR2 sequences are DFQATT and SNEGSKA (reference sequence). The CDR3 covers 16 residues. The V and J ends lost 1 base and 4 bases respectively, with 16 bases between them. For the CDR3, the DNA is TGCAGTGCTAGAGGAGGCAGGGGAAGGAGTAATGAAAAACTGTTTTTT. This codes for CSARGGRGRSNEKLFF.

This chain joins TRBV6-1 and TRBJ2-3, with TRBD1 identical over 9 bases. Germline CDR1 MNHNS, CDR2 SASEGT. The CDR3 runs 14 residues. The J segment lost 1 base and the V segment lost 10 bases, leaving 6 bases of the junction unmatched. The CDR3 coding sequence is TGTGCCACGAAGAGGACAGGGGGCACAGATACGCAGTATTTT. This sequence encodes CATKRTGGTDTQYF.

This clonotype has a handful of counts. Relative to the germline gene, one junction end is altered; a read error may explain this. The rearrangement links TRBV7-7 to TRBJ2-1; D is tentatively TRBD1 or TRBD2 (5 bases each). The CDR3 loop spans 15 amino acids. CDR1 and CDR2 from the germline V gene are SSHAT and FNYEAQ (reference sequence). The chain's CDR3 is CASSPGAVGYNEQFF. The CDR3 DNA follows: TGTGCTAGCAGCCCCGGGGCTGTTGGCTACAATGAGCAGTTCTTC.

This clonotype was counted at least ten times. The J gene is TRBJ2-3, the V gene TRBV3-1, with 14 bases identical to TRBD2. This CDR3 has 18 amino acids. With V trimmed by 1 base and J by 2 bases, 5 bases remained unmatched. Germline CDR1 and CDR2: LGHDT and YNNKEL (reference sequence). The CDR3 is CASSQGRTSGGPTDTQYF. The CDR3 DNA follows: TGTGCCAGCAGCCAAGGACGGACTAGCGGGGGGCCCACAGATACGCAGTATTTT.

The chain recombines TRBV13 with TRBJ1-4, with D uncertain. Germline values: CDR1 PRHDT, CDR2 FYEKMQ (reference sequence). This CDR3 has 14 residues. Between the trimmed V and J ends, which lost 1 base and 6 bases, there was a span of 9 bases. As DNA, the CDR3 is TGTGCCAGCAGCTTAGCAGGAGTCGATGAAAAACTGTTTTTT. It translates to CASSLAGVDEKLFF.

This clonotype came up many times. The V call is TRBV5-1, the J call TRBJ1-2; D is uncertain. The CDR3 extends over 15 amino acids. Germline CDR1 and CDR2: SGHRS and YFSETQ. Trimming stripped 0 bases from V and 2 bases from J, with 11 bases between. The CDR3 reads CASSLDEWLNYGYTF. In DNA form, the CDR3 reads TGCGCCAGCAGCTTGGACGAGTGGCTCAACTATGGCTACACCTTC.

This clonotype was observed many times. The rearrangement joins TRBV7-8 to TRBJ2-7, with D hard to call. This CDR3 contains 14 residues. CDR1 SGHVS and CDR2 FQNEAQ come from the germline V gene. Trimming took off 0 bases at V and 4 bases at J, with 10 bases between the two ends. The CDR3 loop reads CASSLAARRYEQYF. As DNA, the CDR3 is TGTGCCAGCAGCTTAGCTGCCAGAAGATACGAGCAGTACTTC.